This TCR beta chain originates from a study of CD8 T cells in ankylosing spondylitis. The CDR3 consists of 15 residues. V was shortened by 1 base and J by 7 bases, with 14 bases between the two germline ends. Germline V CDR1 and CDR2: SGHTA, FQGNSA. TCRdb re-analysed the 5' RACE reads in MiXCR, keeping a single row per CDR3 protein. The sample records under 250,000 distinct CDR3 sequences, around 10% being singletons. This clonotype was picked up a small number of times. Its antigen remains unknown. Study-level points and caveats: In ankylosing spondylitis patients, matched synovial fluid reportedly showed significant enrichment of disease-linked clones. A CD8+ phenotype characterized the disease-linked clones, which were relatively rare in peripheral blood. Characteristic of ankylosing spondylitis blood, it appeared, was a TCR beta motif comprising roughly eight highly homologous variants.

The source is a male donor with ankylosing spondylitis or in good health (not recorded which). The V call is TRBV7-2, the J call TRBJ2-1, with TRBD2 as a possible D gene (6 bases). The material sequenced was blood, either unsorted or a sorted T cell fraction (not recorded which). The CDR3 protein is CASSLEFIAVNEQFF. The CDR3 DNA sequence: TGTGCCAGCAGCTTAGAGTTCATAGCGGTAAATGAGCAGTTCTTC.